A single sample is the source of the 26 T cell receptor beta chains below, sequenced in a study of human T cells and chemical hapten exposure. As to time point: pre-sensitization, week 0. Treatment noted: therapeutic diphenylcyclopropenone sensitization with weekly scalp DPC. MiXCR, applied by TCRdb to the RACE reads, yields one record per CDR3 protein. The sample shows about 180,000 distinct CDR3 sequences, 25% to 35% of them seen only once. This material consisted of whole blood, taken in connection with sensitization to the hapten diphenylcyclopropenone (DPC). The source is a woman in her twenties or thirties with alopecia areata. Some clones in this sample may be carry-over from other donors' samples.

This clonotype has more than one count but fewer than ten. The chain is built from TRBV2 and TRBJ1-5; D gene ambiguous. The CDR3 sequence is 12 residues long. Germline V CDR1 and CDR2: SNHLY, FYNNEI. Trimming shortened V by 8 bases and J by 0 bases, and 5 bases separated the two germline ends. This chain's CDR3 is CASRYSNQPQHF. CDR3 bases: TGTGCCAGCCGGTATAGCAATCAGCCCCAGCATTTT.

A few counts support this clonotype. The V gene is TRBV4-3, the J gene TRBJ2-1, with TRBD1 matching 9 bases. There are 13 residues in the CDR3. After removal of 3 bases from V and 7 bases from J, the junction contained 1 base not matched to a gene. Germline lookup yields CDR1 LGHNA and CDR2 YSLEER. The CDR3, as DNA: TGCGCCAGCAGCCAGGGACAGGGAAATGAGCAGTTCTTC. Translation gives CASSQGQGNEQFF.

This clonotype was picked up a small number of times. The CDR3 coding sequence is TGTGCCAGCCACACCCTGACAGGGACGCTTATAGATACGCAGTATTTT. Its protein product is CASHTLTGTLIDTQYF. The V call is TRBV21-1, the J call TRBJ2-3; TRBD1, the D gene given by the table, was not confirmed from the DNA. TRBV21-1 is labeled a pseudogene. This CDR3 has 16 amino acids.

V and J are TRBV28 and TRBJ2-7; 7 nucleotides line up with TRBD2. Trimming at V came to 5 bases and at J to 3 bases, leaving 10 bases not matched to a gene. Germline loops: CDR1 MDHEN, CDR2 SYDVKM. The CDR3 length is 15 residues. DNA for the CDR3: TGTGCCAGCAGTCCTACCTTCGGGGAGGGCTACGAGCAGTACTTC. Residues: CASSPTFGEGYEQYF.

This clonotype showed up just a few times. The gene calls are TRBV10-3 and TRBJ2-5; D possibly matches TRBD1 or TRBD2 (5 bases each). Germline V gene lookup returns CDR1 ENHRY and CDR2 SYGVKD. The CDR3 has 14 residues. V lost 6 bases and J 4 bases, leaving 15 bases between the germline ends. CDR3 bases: TGTGCCATCAGATCGGGACCTTACGCAGAGACCCAGTACTTC. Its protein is CAIRSGPYAETQYF.

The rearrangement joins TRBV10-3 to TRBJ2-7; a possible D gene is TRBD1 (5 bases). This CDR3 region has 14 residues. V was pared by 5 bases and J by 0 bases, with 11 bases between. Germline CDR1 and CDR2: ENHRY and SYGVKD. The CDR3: CAISTTGFSYEQYF. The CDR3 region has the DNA TGTGCCATCAGTACAACAGGATTCTCCTACGAGCAGTACTTC.

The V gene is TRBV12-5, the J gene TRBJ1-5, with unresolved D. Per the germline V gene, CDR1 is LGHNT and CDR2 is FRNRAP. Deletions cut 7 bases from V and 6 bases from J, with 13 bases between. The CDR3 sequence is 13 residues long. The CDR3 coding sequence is TGTGCTAGTGCCCATGGTTGGGGTCAGCCCCAGCATTTT. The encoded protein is CASAHGWGQPQHF.

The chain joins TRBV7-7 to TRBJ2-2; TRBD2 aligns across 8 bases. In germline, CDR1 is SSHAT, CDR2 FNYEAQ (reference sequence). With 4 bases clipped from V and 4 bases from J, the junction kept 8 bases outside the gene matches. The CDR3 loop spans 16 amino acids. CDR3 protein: CASSSGGASVTGELFF. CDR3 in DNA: TGTGCCAGCAGCTCCGGGGGGGCCTCGGTCACCGGGGAGCTGTTTTTT.

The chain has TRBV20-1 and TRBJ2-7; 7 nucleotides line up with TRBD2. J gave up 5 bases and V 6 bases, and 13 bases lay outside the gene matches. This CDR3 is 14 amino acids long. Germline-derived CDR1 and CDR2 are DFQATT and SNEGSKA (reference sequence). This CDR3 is CSAWTRSDRHEQYF. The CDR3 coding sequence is TGCAGTGCATGGACTAGGTCGGATAGGCACGAGCAGTACTTC.

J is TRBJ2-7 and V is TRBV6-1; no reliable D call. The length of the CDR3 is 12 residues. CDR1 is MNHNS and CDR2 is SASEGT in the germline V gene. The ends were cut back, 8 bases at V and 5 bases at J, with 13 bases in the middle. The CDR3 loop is CASGKVSNEQYF. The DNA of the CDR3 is TGTGCCAGCGGAAAAGTTAGTAACGAGCAGTACTTC.

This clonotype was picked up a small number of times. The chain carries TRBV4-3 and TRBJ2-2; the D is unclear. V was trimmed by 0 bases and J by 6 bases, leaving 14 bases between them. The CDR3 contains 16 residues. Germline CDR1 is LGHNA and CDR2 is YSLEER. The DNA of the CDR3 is TGCGCCAGCAGCCAAGAAAAGGCCCAAGCACCCGGGGAGCTGTTTTTT. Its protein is CASSQEKAQAPGELFF.

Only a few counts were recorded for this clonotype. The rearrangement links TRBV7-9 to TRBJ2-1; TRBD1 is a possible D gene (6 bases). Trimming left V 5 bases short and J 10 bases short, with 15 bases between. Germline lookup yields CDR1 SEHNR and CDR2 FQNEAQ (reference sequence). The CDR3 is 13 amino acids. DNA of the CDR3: TGTGCCAGCAGCCCCGGACAGTTTAACGAGCAGTTCTTC. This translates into CASSPGQFNEQFF.

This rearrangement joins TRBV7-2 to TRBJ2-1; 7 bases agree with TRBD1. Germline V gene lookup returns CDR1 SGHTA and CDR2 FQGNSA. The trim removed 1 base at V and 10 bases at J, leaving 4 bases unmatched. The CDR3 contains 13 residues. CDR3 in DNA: TGTGCCAGCAGCTTAGATAAACAGGGGGAGCAGTTCTTC. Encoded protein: CASSLDKQGEQFF.

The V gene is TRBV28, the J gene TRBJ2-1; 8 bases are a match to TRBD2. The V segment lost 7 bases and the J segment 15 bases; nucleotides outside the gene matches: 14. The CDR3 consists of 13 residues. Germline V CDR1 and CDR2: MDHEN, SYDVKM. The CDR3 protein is CASIGPSGSSPFF. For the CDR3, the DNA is TGTGCCAGCATTGGGCCCAGCGGGAGTTCACCGTTCTTC.

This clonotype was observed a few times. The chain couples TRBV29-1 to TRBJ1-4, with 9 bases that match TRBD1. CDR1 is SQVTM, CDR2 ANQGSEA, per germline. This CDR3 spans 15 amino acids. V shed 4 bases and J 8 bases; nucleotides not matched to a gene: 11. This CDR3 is CSVASTGTGTEKLFF. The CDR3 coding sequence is TGCAGCGTTGCATCCACCGGGACAGGGACGGAAAAACTGTTTTTT.

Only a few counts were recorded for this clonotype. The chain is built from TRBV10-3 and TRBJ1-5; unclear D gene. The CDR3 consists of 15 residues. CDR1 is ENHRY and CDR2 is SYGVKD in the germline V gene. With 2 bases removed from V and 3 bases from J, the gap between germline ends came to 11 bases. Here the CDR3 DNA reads TGTGCCATCAGTGAGGGGGTAGGGCTCAATCAGCCCCAGCATTTT. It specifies CAISEGVGLNQPQHF.

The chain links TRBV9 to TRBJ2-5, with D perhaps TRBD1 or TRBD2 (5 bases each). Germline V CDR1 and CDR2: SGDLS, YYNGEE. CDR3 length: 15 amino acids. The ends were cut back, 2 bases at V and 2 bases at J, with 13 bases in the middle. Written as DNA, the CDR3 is TGTGCCAGCAGCGTGGGCCAGGGCGGGCAAGAGACCCAGTACTTC. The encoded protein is CASSVGQGGQETQYF.

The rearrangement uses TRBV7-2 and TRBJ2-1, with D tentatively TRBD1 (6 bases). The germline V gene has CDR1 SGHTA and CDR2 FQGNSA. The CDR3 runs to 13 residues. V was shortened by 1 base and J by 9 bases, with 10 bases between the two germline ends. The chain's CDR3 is CASSLVDRSEQFF. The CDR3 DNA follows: TGTGCCAGCAGCTTAGTAGACAGGTCTGAGCAGTTCTTC.

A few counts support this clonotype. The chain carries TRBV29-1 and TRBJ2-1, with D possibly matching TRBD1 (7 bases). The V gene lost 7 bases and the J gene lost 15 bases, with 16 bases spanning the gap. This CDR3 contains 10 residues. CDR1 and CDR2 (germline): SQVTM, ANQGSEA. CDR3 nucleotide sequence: TGCAGCGGGGGGGACGGGACAGTGTTCTTC. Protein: CSGGDGTVFF.

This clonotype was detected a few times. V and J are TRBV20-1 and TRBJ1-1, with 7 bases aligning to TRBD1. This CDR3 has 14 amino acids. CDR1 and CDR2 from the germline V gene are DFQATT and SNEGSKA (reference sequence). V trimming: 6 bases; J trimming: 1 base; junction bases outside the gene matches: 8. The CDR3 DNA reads TGCAGTGCCGCGGGACAGCCTACGAACACTGAAGCTTTCTTT. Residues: CSAAGQPTNTEAFF.

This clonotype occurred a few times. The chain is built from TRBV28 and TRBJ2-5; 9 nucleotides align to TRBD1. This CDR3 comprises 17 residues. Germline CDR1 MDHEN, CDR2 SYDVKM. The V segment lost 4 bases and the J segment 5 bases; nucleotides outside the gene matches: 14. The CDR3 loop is CASSSRITGTGLETQYF. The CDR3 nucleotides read TGTGCCAGCAGTTCCCGAATCACCGGGACAGGGTTGGAGACCCAGTACTTC.

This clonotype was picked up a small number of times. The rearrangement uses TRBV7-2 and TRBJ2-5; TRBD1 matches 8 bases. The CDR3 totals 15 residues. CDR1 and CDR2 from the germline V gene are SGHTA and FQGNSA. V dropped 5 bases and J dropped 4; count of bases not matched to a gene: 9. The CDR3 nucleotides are TGTGCCAGCAGCCCGCAGGGGGCCCTTGCAGAGACCCAGTACTTC. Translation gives CASSPQGALAETQYF.

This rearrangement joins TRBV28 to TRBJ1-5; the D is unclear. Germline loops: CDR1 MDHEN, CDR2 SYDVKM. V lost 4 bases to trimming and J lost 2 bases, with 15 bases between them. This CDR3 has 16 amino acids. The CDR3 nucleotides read TGTGCCAGCAGTTCCGGCCAGCCCGATCGCAATCAGCCCCAGCATTTT. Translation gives CASSSGQPDRNQPQHF. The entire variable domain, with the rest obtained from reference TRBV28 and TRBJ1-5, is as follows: DVKVTQSSRYLVKRTGEKVFLECVQDMDHENMFWYRQDPGLGLRLIYFSYDVKMKEKGDIPEGYSVSREKKERFSLILESASTNQTSMYLCASSSGQPDRNQPQHFGDGTRLSIL.

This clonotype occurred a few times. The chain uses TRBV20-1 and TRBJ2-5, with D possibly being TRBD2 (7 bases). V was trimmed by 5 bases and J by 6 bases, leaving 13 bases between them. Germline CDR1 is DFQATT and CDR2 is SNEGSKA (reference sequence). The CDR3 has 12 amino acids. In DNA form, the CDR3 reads TGCAGTGCTGGGGGGGGCCTGAAGACCCAGTACTTC. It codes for CSAGGGLKTQYF.

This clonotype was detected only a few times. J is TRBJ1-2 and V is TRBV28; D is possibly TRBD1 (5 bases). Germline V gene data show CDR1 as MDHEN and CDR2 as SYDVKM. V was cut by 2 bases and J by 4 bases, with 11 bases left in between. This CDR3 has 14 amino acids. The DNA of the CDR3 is TGTGCCAGCAGTTTACAAGGCAGGGCCTATGGCTACACCTTC. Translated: CASSLQGRAYGYTF.

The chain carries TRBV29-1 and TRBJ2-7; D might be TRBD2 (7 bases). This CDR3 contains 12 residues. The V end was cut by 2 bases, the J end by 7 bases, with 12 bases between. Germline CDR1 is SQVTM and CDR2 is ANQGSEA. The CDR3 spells CSVERGAGEQYF. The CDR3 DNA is TGCAGCGTTGAACGGGGGGCTGGTGAGCAGTACTTC.